A selection of T cell receptor beta chains follows, all from one sample in a study of cytomegalovirus exposure and HLA in healthy donors. Clones were sequenced by immunoSEQ multiplex PCR, and TCRdb holds only the in-frame ones, with some missing. Counted here are some 190,000 clones, around 80% occurring once; the ten biggest clones make up 1.1% to 1.5%. Sequences were obtained from PBMCs. The receptors were sampled from a girl between 10 and 17 years old in good health and CMV-seropositive. CDR3s include the opening cysteine and the closing phenylalanine or tryptophan. D genes are given only for firm matches.

TRBV6-6	14	TRBJ2-7	-	CASRGGVTLRAQYF
TRBV18	15	TRBJ2-7	TRBD2	CASSPPLAGAPEQYF
TRBV28	14	TRBJ1-2	-	CASSLIQALYGYTF
TRBV4-3	15	TRBJ1-4	-	CASSQATGPNEKLFF
TRBV5-1	14	TRBJ2-1	TRBD1	CASSAGQGVNEQFF
TRBV5-1	14	TRBJ1-1	-	CASSLEGVNNEAFF
TRBV5-4	14	TRBJ2-7	TRBD1	CASSARDRGHEQYF
TRBV5-4	15	TRBJ2-3	TRBD2	CASSAPREGTDTQYF
TRBV27	15	TRBJ2-6	-	CASSLRVPGANVLTF
TRBV25-1	16	TRBJ2-4	TRBD2	CASSPQRGLAKNIQYF
TRBV18	15	TRBJ2-7	TRBD2	CASSSAGGPAYEQYF
TRBV5-1	15	TRBJ1-1	TRBD1	CASSLETGRNTEAFF
TRBV19	16	TRBJ1-4	-	CASSPLGTRGMKKLFF
TRBV10-1	13	TRBJ1-2	-	CASSEDLNYGYTF
TRBV7-3	13	TRBJ1-3	-	CASGYDSGNTIYF
TRBV29-1	12	TRBJ1-1	-	CSVTGVNTEAFF
TRBV27	16	TRBJ1-1	-	CASRLPRAGTNTEAFF
TRBV7-2	16	TRBJ2-3	-	CASSLMGSASTDTQYF
TRBV29-1	14	-	TRBD1	CSPRGQGRAYEQYF
TRBV29-1	14	TRBJ2-3	TRBD2	CSVDGGRAQDTQYF
TRBV5-4	15	TRBJ1-2	TRBD1	CASTFNRQGDYGYTF
TRBV27	12	TRBJ2-2	-	CASSFITGELFF